This T cell receptor (beta chain) was sequenced during a study of shared clonotypes between healthy human individuals. Study results and caveats: Shared across four donors were around 5% of the naive CD4 clonotypes.

The split of CD4+ cells yielded CD45RA+ naive and CD45RA-negative memory subsets. Per the original methods: Without quality scores, immunoSEQ junctional reads could not be filtered like full-length reads. The assay was immunoSEQ multiplex PCR, and TCRdb's table has in-frame clones only and misses some. V, J and clone size were drawn from that table, and D and trimming were deduced from the DNA. This table holds some 2,000,000 clones, approximately 95% found once. Notes on this clone: Its antigen is still unknown.

V was shortened by 4 bases and J by 9 bases, with 13 bases between the two germline ends. The CDR3 loop spans 13 amino acids. Germline-derived CDR1 and CDR2 are SNHLY and FYNNEI. The sequenced material came from naive CD4+ T cells sorted from blood. The subset denotes: CD45RA+ positively selected. V and J are TRBV2 and TRBJ2-1, with D possibly being TRBD1 (5 bases). The sequence derives from a man between 18 and 35 years old in good health. CDR3: CASSVVRAGEQFF. Here the CDR3 DNA reads TGTGCCAGCAGTGTGGTCAGGGCCGGTGAGCAGTTCTTC. Combining the CDR3 with reference TRBV2 and TRBJ2-1 gives the whole variable domain EPEVTQTPSHQVTQMGQEVILRCVPISNHLYFYWYRQILGQKVEFLVSFYNNEISEKSEIFDDQFSVERPDGSNFTLKIRSTKLEDSAMYFCASSVVRAGEQFFGPGTRLTVL.